This T cell receptor (beta chain) originates from a study of post-analysis software for immune sequencing data. Study findings and constraints: Patients showed TRBV5-6, TRBV5-1 and TRBV20-1 among five TRBV segments more frequent than in controls.

Unique molecular identifiers had been added to the TCR beta cDNA libraries. TCRdb reprocessed the PCR reads via MiXCR and lists one record per CDR3 protein. The sample holds approximately 770,000 distinct CDR3 sequences, under 60% seen once. About this clonotype itself: The antigen is not known.

Germline V gene lookup returns CDR1 MNHEY and CDR2 SVGAGI. This CDR3 spans 15 amino acids. Trimming took off 0 bases at V and 0 bases at J, with 8 bases between the two ends. The V gene is TRBV6-5, the J gene TRBJ1-1; no clear D. Sequencing input: blood. The TCR comes from a girl aged 10 to 17 with multiple sclerosis. The CDR3 region has the DNA TGTGCCAGCAGTTACTCGACGCAGATGAACACTGAAGCTTTCTTT. Protein sequence: CASSYSTQMNTEAFF.